These 22 T cell receptor beta chains share one sample of origin, sequenced in a study of cytomegalovirus exposure and HLA in healthy donors. The PCR ran on 60 Vbeta and 13 Jbeta primers. Clones were read by immunoSEQ multiplex PCR, and TCRdb kept only the in-frame ones, dropping some. The sample yields under 200,000 clones, approximately 90% seen once. Material: PBMCs. The receptor source for this set is a boy aged 2 to 10 in good health and CMV-seronegative.

This clone was observed a handful of times. The chain is built from TRBV5-5 and TRBJ1-2, with TRBD1 matching 8 bases. V was clipped by 4 bases and J by 4 bases; unmatched bases: 9. CDR1 is SGHKS and CDR2 is YYEKEE in the germline V gene (reference sequence). The CDR3 runs to 15 residues. The CDR3 nucleotides read TGTGCCAGCAGCACCCGGACAGGGTTCGGCTATGGCTACACCTTC. Protein sequence: CASSTRTGFGYGYTF. Based on the CDR3 plus reference TRBV5-5 and TRBJ1-2, the full variable domain is DAGVTQSPTHLIKTRGQQVTLRCSPISGHKSVSWYQQVLGQGPQFIFQYYEKEERGRGNFPDRFSARQFPNYSSELNVNALLLGDSALYLCASSTRTGFGYGYTFGSGTRLTVV.

The rearrangement uses TRBV19 and TRBJ1-1; D might be TRBD1 (6 bases). The CDR3 is made up of 19 amino acids. V was cut by 0 bases and J by 1 base, with 21 bases left in between. Germline CDR1 reads LNHDA; CDR2 reads SQIVND (reference sequence). The CDR3 coding sequence is TGTGCCAGTAGTATAGATCTCATAAGGGGGTCCCCTCGGAACACTGAAGCTTTCTTT. This sequence encodes CASSIDLIRGSPRNTEAFF.

The chain couples TRBV27 to TRBJ1-3; possibly TRBD1 for D (6 bases). CDR1 and CDR2 (germline): MNHEY, SMNVEV (reference sequence). CDR3 length equals 16 residues. V lost 3 bases to trimming and J lost 4 bases, with 16 bases between them. In nucleotides, the CDR3 is TGTGCCAGCAGTTTCAGTCCAAGCGGGGGCGGAAACACCATATATTTT. Translation: CASSFSPSGGGNTIYF.

This clone has a handful of counts. The gene calls are TRBV27 and TRBJ2-2; D not resolved. V was pared by 5 bases and J by 5 bases, with 3 bases between. Per the germline V gene, CDR1 is MNHEY and CDR2 is SMNVEV (reference sequence). The CDR3 has 11 amino acids. The CDR3 DNA follows: TGTGCCAGCAGTGCGACCGGGGAGCTGTTTTTT. It codes for CASSATGELFF.

This clone was observed once. The J gene is TRBJ2-3, the V gene TRBV5-1; the D is unclear. Germline assignment: CDR1 SGHRS and CDR2 YFSETQ. Between the trimmed V and J ends, which lost 4 bases and 6 bases, there was a span of 15 bases. This CDR3 has 14 residues. CDR3 bases: TGCGCCAGCAGCGTTGATGTTAGTGAGGATACGCAGTATTTT. Translation gives CASSVDVSEDTQYF.

V gene TRBV2 combines with J gene TRBJ2-7; 9 positions agree with TRBD2. This CDR3 is built from 14 residues. V gave up 8 bases and J gave up 4 bases; unmatched junction bases: 9. CDR1 and CDR2 (germline): SNHLY, FYNNEI. CDR3: CASRAEAGGYEQYF. CDR3 DNA sequence: TGTGCCAGCCGGGCGGAAGCGGGGGGATACGAGCAGTACTTC.

The V call is TRBV5-1, the J call TRBJ2-5, with a tentative D call TRBD1 (6 bases). Trimming cost V 1 base and J 3 bases, with 10 bases left between them. This CDR3 has 14 residues. In germline, CDR1 is SGHRS, CDR2 YFSETQ. CDR3 sequence: CASSLYAGEETQYF. In nucleotides, the CDR3 is TGCGCCAGCAGCTTGTATGCAGGGGAAGAGACCCAGTACTTC.

The chain carries TRBV4-1 and TRBJ2-5; D is uncertain. V lost 4 bases to trimming and J lost 4 bases, with 4 bases between them. Germline CDR1 and CDR2: MGHRA and YSYEKL. This CDR3 region has 11 residues. CDR3 amino acids: CASSLRETQYF. Here the CDR3 DNA reads TGCGCCAGCAGCCTTCGAGAGACCCAGTACTTC.

This chain links TRBV28 with TRBJ1-4, with 8 positions matching TRBD1. CDR3 length equals 17 residues. Germline V CDR1 and CDR2: MDHEN, SYDVKM. J gave up 0 bases and V 2 bases, and 5 bases lay outside the gene matches. CDR3: CASSLEVTGATNEKLFF. In DNA, the CDR3 is TGTGCCAGCAGTTTAGAGGTGACAGGGGCAACTAATGAAAAACTGTTTTTT. The whole variable domain, filled in from reference TRBV28 and TRBJ1-4, reads DVKVTQSSRYLVKRTGEKVFLECVQDMDHENMFWYRQDPGLGLRLIYFSYDVKMKEKGDIPEGYSVSREKKERFSLILESASTNQTSMYLCASSLEVTGATNEKLFFGSGTQLSVL.

The chain uses TRBV27 and TRBJ2-7; 7 positions match TRBD1. The CDR3 loop spans 17 amino acids. The trim removed 3 bases at V and 2 bases at J, leaving 13 bases unmatched. The germline V gene has CDR1 MNHEY and CDR2 SMNVEV (reference sequence). CDR3 region: CASSFIRLGTAPYEQYF. The CDR3, as DNA: TGTGCCAGCAGTTTCATTAGGTTGGGGACAGCACCCTACGAGCAGTACTTC.

The CDR3 bases are TGTGCCAGCAGTGGACGTCGGGGGGGATACAATGAGCAGTTCTTC. This codes for CASSGRRGGYNEQFF. The chain has TRBV2 and TRBJ2-1; 8 nucleotides line up with TRBD2. Trimming removed 4 bases from V and 4 bases from J; junction bases left unmatched: 6. The CDR3 runs to 15 residues. Germline V gene data show CDR1 as SNHLY and CDR2 as FYNNEI.

This chain uses TRBV6-5 with TRBJ2-7, with D unresolved. The CDR3 is made up of 14 amino acids. Trimming removed 6 bases from V and 2 bases from J, with 14 bases in between. The germline CDR1 and CDR2 sequences are MNHEY and SVGAGI. As DNA, the CDR3 is TGTGCCAGCAGCCCCCTGAGGCCTCCCTACGAGCAGTACTTC. This gives the protein CASSPLRPPYEQYF.

This chain joins TRBV13 and TRBJ1-2, with D possibly matching TRBD1 (6 bases). This CDR3 has 12 residues. Trimming removed 1 base at V and 8 bases at J, with 8 bases between. Germline assignment: CDR1 PRHDT and CDR2 FYEKMQ (reference sequence). CDR3 coding DNA: TGTGCCAGCAGCTTAGTTAGGGGGGGCTACACCTTC. Amino acid sequence: CASSLVRGGYTF.

The DNA of the CDR3 is TGTGCCAGCAGCTTGGAAACCGGGACAGCAAATCAGCCCCAGCATTTT. Its protein product is CASSLETGTANQPQHF. V and J are TRBV5-8 and TRBJ1-5; 7 bases map to TRBD1. The germline V gene has CDR1 SGHTS and CDR2 YDEGEE. V shed 0 bases, J shed 4 bases, and the junction held 7 bases outside the gene matches. There are 16 residues in the CDR3.

The chain is built from TRBV6-1 and TRBJ1-2, with TRBD1 matching 9 bases. The CDR3 loop spans 15 amino acids. V was clipped by 6 bases and J by 4 bases; unmatched bases: 9. CDR1 is MNHNS, CDR2 SASEGT, per germline. The CDR3, as DNA: TGTGCCAGCAGGGAGACAGGGGGGAACATCTATGGCTACACCTTC. Translated, it gives CASRETGGNIYGYTF.

This clone turned up a few times. The chain employs TRBV9 and TRBJ2-1, with 9 bases identical to TRBD2. CDR3 length: 16 residues. Germline V gives CDR1 SGDLS, CDR2 YYNGEE. V was clipped by 3 bases and J by 7 bases; unmatched bases: 11. As DNA, the CDR3 is TGTGCCAGCAGCGCCAGGACCGGGACTAGCCTAAATGAGCAGTTCTTC. It codes for CASSARTGTSLNEQFF.

V usage is TRBV6-1 and J usage is TRBJ2-1; 8 bases are shared with TRBD2. This CDR3 region has 14 residues. CDR1 and CDR2 from the germline V gene are MNHNS and SASEGT. With 8 bases clipped from V and 9 bases from J, the junction kept 12 bases outside the gene matches. This CDR3 reads CASGGAGVIGEQFF. Here the CDR3 DNA reads TGTGCCAGCGGAGGAGCGGGAGTGATTGGTGAGCAGTTCTTC.

The chain recombines TRBV19 with TRBJ2-7; TRBD1 aligns across 12 bases. Germline loops: CDR1 LNHDA, CDR2 SQIVND (reference sequence). The CDR3 is made up of 15 amino acids. J was trimmed by 2 bases and V by 5 bases; bases with no gene match: 4. The CDR3: CASSAGTGGAYEQYF. CDR3 nucleotide sequence: TGTGCCAGTAGTGCCGGGACAGGGGGCGCCTACGAGCAGTACTTC.

The count of this clone is one. J is TRBJ1-2 and V is TRBV5-6, with TRBD1 as a possible D gene (6 bases). The CDR3 is 18 amino acids. V lost 2 bases and J lost 0, with 20 bases in between. Germline V gene sequence: CDR1 SGHDT, CDR2 YYEEEE. The CDR3, as DNA: TGTGCCAGCAGCTTTAACACGGTTTCGACAGGTCCTAACTATGGCTACACCTTC. The encoded protein is CASSFNTVSTGPNYGYTF.

V is TRBV7-9 and J is TRBJ1-2; TRBD1 agrees at 11 bases. The CDR3 runs to 16 residues. V was clipped by 5 bases and J by 0 bases; unmatched bases: 5. Germline-derived CDR1 and CDR2 are SEHNR and FQNEAQ (reference sequence). CDR3 DNA sequence: TGTGCCAGCAGCGTCCGGGACAGGGGGTCTAACTATGGCTACACCTTC. Protein product: CASSVRDRGSNYGYTF.

This chain links TRBV28 with TRBJ1-5; maybe TRBD1 (6 bases). The germline V and J ends were trimmed by 11 bases and 7 bases, with 18 bases remaining between them. Per the germline V gene, CDR1 is MDHEN and CDR2 is SYDVKM. The CDR3 is 13 residues long. CDR3 protein: CAGWGGRDQPQHF. The CDR3 nucleotides read TGTGCCGGCTGGGGGGGGCGCGACCAGCCCCAGCATTTT.

The chain combines TRBV13 with TRBJ2-1, with 8 bases fitting TRBD2. CDR1 and CDR2 from the germline V gene are PRHDT and FYEKMQ (reference sequence). The CDR3 consists of 14 residues. The junction had 5 bases not matched to a gene; V was cut back by 2 bases and J by 8 bases. CDR3 amino acids: CASSLSSGSHEQFF. In DNA, the CDR3 is TGTGCCAGCAGCTTATCCAGCGGGAGCCATGAGCAGTTCTTC.